Below are 21 T cell receptor beta chains sequenced from a single sample in a study of blood T cell repertoires in COVID-19. Some clones are missing from TCRdb's copy, which holds only in-frame ones; the method was immunoSEQ multiplex PCR. The sample carries hundreds of thousands of clones, 84% recorded once. Specimen: peripheral blood. These receptors all come from an elderly woman with active or convalescent COVID-19.

This clone was detected once. The chain is built from TRBV5-1 and TRBJ2-4; D uncertain. There are 12 residues in the CDR3. Germline V gene sequence: CDR1 SGHRS, CDR2 YFSETQ. The germline V and J ends were trimmed by 2 bases and 8 bases, with 8 bases remaining between them. The CDR3 sequence: CASSFGGDIQYF. In nucleotides, the CDR3 is TGCGCCAGCAGCTTCGGTGGAGACATTCAGTACTTC.

In its sample, this clone was seen once. The CDR3 reads CASSSTGTSQETQYF. The CDR3 coding sequence is TGTGCCAGCAGCTCAACCGGGACAAGCCAAGAGACCCAGTACTTC. The rearrangement links TRBV7-2 to TRBJ2-5; possibly TRBD1 for D (6 bases). The CDR3 contains 15 residues. V lost 4 bases and J 1 base, leaving 13 bases between the germline ends. Germline loops: CDR1 SGHTA, CDR2 FQGNSA.

This chain joins TRBV3-1 (or the pseudogene TRBV3-2) and TRBJ1-2, with D uncertain. The CDR3 is 13 amino acids. V lost 0 bases to trimming and J lost 12 bases, with 14 bases between them. The germline V gene encodes CDR1 LGHDT and CDR2 YNNKEL (reference sequence). DNA of the CDR3: TGTGCCAGCAGCCAAGATATGACCGCGGGCAACACCTTC. Amino acids: CASSQDMTAGNTF.

The chain joins TRBV9 to TRBJ2-1; 12 bases agree with TRBD2. The CDR3 length is 17 residues. J was trimmed by 0 bases and V by 1 base; bases with no gene match: 2. Germline V gene lookup returns CDR1 SGDLS and CDR2 YYNGEE. CDR3 residues: CASSVLAGGVSYNEQFF. In DNA form, the CDR3 reads TGTGCCAGCAGCGTACTAGCGGGGGGGGTCTCCTACAATGAGCAGTTCTTC. The entire variable domain, with the rest obtained from reference TRBV9 and TRBJ2-1, is as follows: DSGVTQTPKHLITATGQRVTLRCSPRSGDLSVYWYQQSLDQGLQFLIQYYNGEERAKGNILERFSAQQFPDLHSELNLSSLELGDSALYFCASSVLAGGVSYNEQFFGPGTRLTVL.

The CDR3 DNA is TGTGCCAGCATTGACAGTTCAACTAATGAAAAACTGTTTTTT. Amino acids: CASIDSSTNEKLFF. The chain couples TRBV28 to TRBJ1-4; D possibly corresponds to TRBD1 (5 bases). Looked up from germline, CDR1 is MDHEN and CDR2 is SYDVKM. The CDR3 contains 14 residues. V was pared by 7 bases and J by 0 bases, with 9 bases between.

V is TRBV5-5 and J is TRBJ1-5, with 11 nucleotides matching TRBD1. Trimming at V came to 4 bases and at J to 6 bases, leaving 0 bases not matched to a gene. This CDR3 has 13 residues. Germline values: CDR1 SGHKS, CDR2 YYEKEE (reference sequence). The CDR3 sequence: CASSGTGGQPQHF. The DNA of the CDR3 is TGTGCCAGCAGCGGGACAGGGGGTCAGCCCCAGCATTTT.

This chain uses TRBV6-6 with TRBJ1-5; 10 positions match TRBD1. CDR1 is MNHNY, CDR2 SVGAGI, per germline (reference sequence). This CDR3 has 15 residues. V trimming: 6 bases; J trimming: 6 bases; junction bases outside the gene matches: 8. The DNA of the CDR3 is TGTGCCAGCAGGCCCGAGACAGGGGGCGGTCAGCCCCAGCATTTT. Protein product: CASRPETGGGQPQHF.

The chain employs TRBV27 and TRBJ1-2; TRBD1 agrees at 12 bases. V shed 2 bases and J 5 bases; nucleotides not matched to a gene: 9. This CDR3 is 17 amino acids long. From germline, CDR1 is MNHEY and CDR2 SMNVEV (reference sequence). The CDR3 is CASSLLGTGGANYGYTF. The CDR3 DNA reads as TGTGCCAGCAGTTTACTAGGGACAGGGGGCGCAAATTATGGCTACACCTTC.

This clone appeared a single time. The chain uses TRBV4-1 and TRBJ2-3, with D tentatively TRBD2 (6 bases). Trimming took off 1 base at V and 3 bases at J, with 11 bases between the two ends. The germline gives CDR1 MGHRA, CDR2 YSYEKL. The CDR3 is 15 amino acids. The DNA of the CDR3 is TGCGCCAGCAGCCAAGGGGACTCCCGGACAGATACGCAGTATTTT. Translation: CASSQGDSRTDTQYF.

This clone was seen a few times. This chain connects TRBV4-2 to TRBJ1-2; no firm D call. Germline V CDR1 and CDR2: LGHNA, YNFKEQ. CDR3 size: 15 residues. Trimming removed 0 bases at V and 7 bases at J, with 15 bases between. Here the CDR3 DNA reads TGTGCCAGCAGCCAAGATACCCAGGAGGTCGCTGGCTACACCTTC. This sequence encodes CASSQDTQEVAGYTF.

This sequence joins TRBV3-1 (or the pseudogene TRBV3-2) and TRBJ2-6; D gene ambiguous. Trimming stripped 2 bases from V and 3 bases from J, with 8 bases between. Germline CDR1 reads LGHDT; CDR2 reads YNNKEL (reference sequence). The CDR3 is made up of 15 amino acids. This CDR3 reads CASSQKLFGANVLTF. Written as DNA, the CDR3 is TGTGCCAGCAGCCAAAAATTATTTGGGGCCAACGTCCTGACTTTC.

This chain uses TRBV7-2 with TRBJ1-1; D is possibly TRBD1 (6 bases). The V and J ends lost 5 bases and 10 bases respectively, with 26 bases between them. The CDR3 runs 16 residues. Germline loops: CDR1 SGHTA, CDR2 FQGNSA. CDR3 DNA sequence: TGTGCCAGCAGCCTCGGATTCTTGGGGGCAAAAAGAGTAGCTTTCTTT. Its protein is CASSLGFLGAKRVAFF.

This clone appeared a single time. The V gene is TRBV5-4, the J gene TRBJ2-6; 12 positions match TRBD1. CDR3 length equals 20 residues. V was pared by 0 bases and J by 1 base, with 8 bases of the junction left unmatched. The V gene's germline CDR1 is SGHNT and CDR2 YYREEE (reference sequence). DNA for the CDR3: TGTGCCAGCAGCTTGGGCCTCCCGGGACAGGGGGCTTCTGGGGCCAACGTCCTGACTTTC. As protein: CASSLGLPGQGASGANVLTF.

This clone was counted once. This rearrangement joins TRBV9 to TRBJ2-5; 13 bases align to TRBD2. The CDR3 spans 16 residues. Unmatched junction bases numbered 7, after V lost 4 bases and J lost 4 bases. Germline assignment: CDR1 SGDLS and CDR2 YYNGEE. In DNA form, the CDR3 reads TGTGCCAGCAGCTTCGGACTAGCGGGAGTAGGAGAGACCCAGTACTTC. This gives the protein CASSFGLAGVGETQYF.

This clone was seen a handful of times. The CDR3, as DNA: TGTGCCAGCAGCTGGGGTCTGGCAGGGGGATATAATTCACCCCTCCACTTT. The encoded protein is CASSWGLAGGYNSPLHF. The V call is TRBV7-2, the J call TRBJ1-6; 7 bases fit TRBD1. CDR3 length: 17 amino acids. Germline CDR1 reads SGHTA; CDR2 reads FQGNSA. The junction had 10 bases not matched to a gene; V was cut back by 4 bases and J by 4 bases.

The V call is TRBV6-4, the J call TRBJ2-7; 7 nucleotides agree with TRBD1. CDR1 MRHNA and CDR2 SNTAGT come from the germline V gene. Trimming at V came to 7 bases and at J to 2 bases, leaving 14 bases not matched to a gene. The CDR3 length is 16 residues. The CDR3 reads CASNVPGTVKTYEQYF. DNA of the CDR3: TGTGCCAGCAATGTCCCCGGGACAGTAAAGACCTACGAGCAGTACTTC.

The rearrangement links TRBV18 to TRBJ1-6; tentatively, D is TRBD1 (6 bases). The CDR3 covers 15 residues. Trimming pared 3 bases from V and 2 bases from J, leaving 8 bases between. Germline loops: CDR1 KGHSH, CDR2 LQKENI. In DNA form, the CDR3 reads TGTGCCAGCTCACCGGACAGTCCCTATAATTCACCCCTCCACTTT. Its translation: CASSPDSPYNSPLHF.

V and J are TRBV19 and TRBJ1-4; a possible D gene is TRBD1 (5 bases). With 1 base removed from V and 5 bases from J, the gap between germline ends came to 17 bases. The CDR3 loop spans 17 amino acids. In germline, CDR1 is LNHDA, CDR2 SQIVND (reference sequence). In DNA, the CDR3 is TGTGCCAGTAGTATAGCAGGGAGAGGGAGGTCGAATGAAAAACTGTTTTTT. It translates to CASSIAGRGRSNEKLFF.

This clone was observed at least ten times. CDR3 DNA: TGTGCCAGCAGCCCCACTTCGGGACAGGGGGTTGTCCCCTACTACGAGCAGTACTTC. The encoded protein is CASSPTSGQGVVPYYEQYF. The chain has TRBV7-9 and TRBJ2-7; the match to TRBD1 covers 11 bases. This CDR3 is built from 19 residues. From germline, CDR1 is SEHNR and CDR2 FQNEAQ (reference sequence). V was clipped by 5 bases and J by 3 bases; unmatched bases: 18.

This chain links TRBV11-3 with TRBJ1-1, with 8 bases that match TRBD1. V shed 5 bases and J 3 bases; nucleotides not matched to a gene: 14. From germline, CDR1 is SGHNT and CDR2 YENEEA. CDR3 length: 17 residues. CDR3 sequence reads: CASSPSSQGAPYTEAFF. As DNA, the CDR3 is TGTGCCAGCAGCCCCAGTAGTCAGGGGGCGCCTTACACTGAAGCTTTCTTT.

CDR3 sequence reads: CASSLRGGGALTYEQYF. In DNA, the CDR3 is TGTGCCAGCAGTTTACGGGGTGGCGGGGCCCTGACCTACGAGCAGTACTTC. The chain couples TRBV27 to TRBJ2-7, with TRBD2 as a possible D gene (6 bases). There are 17 residues in the CDR3. The ends were cut back, 2 bases at V and 2 bases at J, with 19 bases in the middle. In germline, CDR1 is MNHEY, CDR2 SMNVEV (reference sequence).